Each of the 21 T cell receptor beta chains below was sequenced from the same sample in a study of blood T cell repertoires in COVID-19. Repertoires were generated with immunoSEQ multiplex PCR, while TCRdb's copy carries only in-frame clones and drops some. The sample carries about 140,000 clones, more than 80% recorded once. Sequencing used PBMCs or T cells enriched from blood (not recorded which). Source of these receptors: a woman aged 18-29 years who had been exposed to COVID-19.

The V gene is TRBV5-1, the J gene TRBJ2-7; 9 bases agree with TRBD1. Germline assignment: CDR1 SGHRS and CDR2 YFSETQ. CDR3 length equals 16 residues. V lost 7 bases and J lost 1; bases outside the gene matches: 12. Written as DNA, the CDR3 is TGCGCCAGCGCTTTCGTCCCGGGACAGGGTTCCTACGAGCAGTACTTC. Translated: CASAFVPGQGSYEQYF.

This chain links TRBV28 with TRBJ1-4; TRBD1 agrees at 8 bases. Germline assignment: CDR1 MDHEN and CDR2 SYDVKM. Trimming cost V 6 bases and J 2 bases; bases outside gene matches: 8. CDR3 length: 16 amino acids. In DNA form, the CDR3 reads TGTGCCAGCAGCCGGGCCGGGACAGGTACTAATGAAAAACTGTTTTTT. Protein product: CASSRAGTGTNEKLFF.

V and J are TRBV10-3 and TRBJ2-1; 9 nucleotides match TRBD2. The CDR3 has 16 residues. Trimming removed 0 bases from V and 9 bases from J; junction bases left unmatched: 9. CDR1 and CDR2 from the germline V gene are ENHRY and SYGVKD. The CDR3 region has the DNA TGTGCCATCAGTGAGTCGGGAGCGGGAGGTCCCGGTGAGCAGTTCTTC. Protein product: CAISESGAGGPGEQFF.

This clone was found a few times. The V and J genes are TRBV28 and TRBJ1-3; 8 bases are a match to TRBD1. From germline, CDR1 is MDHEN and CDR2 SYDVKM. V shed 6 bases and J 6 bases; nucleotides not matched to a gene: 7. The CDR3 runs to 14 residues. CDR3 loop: CASRIKDRVNTIYF. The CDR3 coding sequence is TGTGCCAGCAGGATAAAGGACAGGGTAAACACCATATATTTT.

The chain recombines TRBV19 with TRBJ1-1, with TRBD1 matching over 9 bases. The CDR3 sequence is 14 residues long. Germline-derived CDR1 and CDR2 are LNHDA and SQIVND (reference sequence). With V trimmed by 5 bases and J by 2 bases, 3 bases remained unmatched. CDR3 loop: CASSYTGGNTEAFF. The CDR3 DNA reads TGTGCCAGTAGTTATACAGGGGGCAACACTGAAGCTTTCTTT.

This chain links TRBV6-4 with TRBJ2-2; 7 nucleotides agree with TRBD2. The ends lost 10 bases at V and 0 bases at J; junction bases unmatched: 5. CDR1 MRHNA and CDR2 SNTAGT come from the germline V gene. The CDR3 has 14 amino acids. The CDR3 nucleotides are TGTGCCACCCGGGGGGAGACGAACACCGGGGAGCTGTTTTTT. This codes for CATRGETNTGELFF.

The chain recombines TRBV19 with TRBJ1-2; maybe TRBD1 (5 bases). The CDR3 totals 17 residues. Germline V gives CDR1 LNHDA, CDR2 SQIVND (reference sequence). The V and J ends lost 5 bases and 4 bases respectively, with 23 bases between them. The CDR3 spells CASSPWRGRNRSYGYTF. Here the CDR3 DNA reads TGTGCCAGTAGTCCCTGGAGGGGCAGGAACAGATCCTATGGCTACACCTTC.

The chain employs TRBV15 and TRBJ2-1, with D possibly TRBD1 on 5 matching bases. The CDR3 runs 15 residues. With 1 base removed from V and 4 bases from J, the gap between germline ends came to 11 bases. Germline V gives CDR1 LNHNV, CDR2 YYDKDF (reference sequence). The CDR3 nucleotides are TGTGCCACCAGCAGAGGCCAGGGATCTTACAATGAGCAGTTCTTC. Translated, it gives CATSRGQGSYNEQFF.

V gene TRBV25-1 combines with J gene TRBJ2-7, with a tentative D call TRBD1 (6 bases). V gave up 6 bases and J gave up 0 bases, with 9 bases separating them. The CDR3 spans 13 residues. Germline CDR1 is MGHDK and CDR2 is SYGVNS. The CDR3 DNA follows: TGTGCCAGCAGCCGACAGGACTCCTACGAGCAGTACTTC. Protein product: CASSRQDSYEQYF.

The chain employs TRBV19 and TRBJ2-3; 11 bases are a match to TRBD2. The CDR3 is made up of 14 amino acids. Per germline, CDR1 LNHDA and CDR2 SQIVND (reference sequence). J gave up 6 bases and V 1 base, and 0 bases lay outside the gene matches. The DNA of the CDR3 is TGTGCCAGTAGTATAGTAGCGGGAGGGGATACGCAGTATTTT. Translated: CASSIVAGGDTQYF.

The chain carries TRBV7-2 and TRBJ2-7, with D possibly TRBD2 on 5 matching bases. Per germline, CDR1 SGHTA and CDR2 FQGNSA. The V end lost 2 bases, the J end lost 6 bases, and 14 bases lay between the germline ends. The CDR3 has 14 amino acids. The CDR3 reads CASSLSRGGSEQYF. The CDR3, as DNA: TGTGCCAGCAGCTTATCCCGGGGTGGCTCCGAGCAGTACTTC.

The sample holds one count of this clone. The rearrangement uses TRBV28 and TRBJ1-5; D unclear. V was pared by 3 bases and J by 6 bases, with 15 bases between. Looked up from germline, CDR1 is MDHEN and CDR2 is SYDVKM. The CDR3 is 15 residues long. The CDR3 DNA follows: TGTGCCAGCAGTTTGACTATGGATGGCCGTCAGCCCCAGCATTTT. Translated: CASSLTMDGRQPQHF.

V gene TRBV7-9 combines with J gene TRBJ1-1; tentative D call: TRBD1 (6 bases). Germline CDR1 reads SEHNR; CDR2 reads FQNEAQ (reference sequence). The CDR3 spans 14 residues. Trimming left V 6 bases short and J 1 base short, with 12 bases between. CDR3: CASRPIQGNTEAFF. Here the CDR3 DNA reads TGTGCCAGCAGACCAATACAGGGGAACACTGAAGCTTTCTTT.

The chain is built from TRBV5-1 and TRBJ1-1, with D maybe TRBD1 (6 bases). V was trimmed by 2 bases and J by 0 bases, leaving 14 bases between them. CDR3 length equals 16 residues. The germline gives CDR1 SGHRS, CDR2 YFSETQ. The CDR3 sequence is CASSFRPTGMNTEAFF. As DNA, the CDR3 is TGCGCCAGCAGCTTTAGGCCGACAGGTATGAACACTGAAGCTTTCTTT. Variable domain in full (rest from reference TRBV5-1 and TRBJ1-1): KAGVTQTPRYLIKTRGQQVTLSCSPISGHRSVSWYQQTPGQGLQFLFEYFSETQRNKGNFPGRFSGRQFSNSRSEMNVSTLELGDSALYLCASSFRPTGMNTEAFFGQGTRLTVV.

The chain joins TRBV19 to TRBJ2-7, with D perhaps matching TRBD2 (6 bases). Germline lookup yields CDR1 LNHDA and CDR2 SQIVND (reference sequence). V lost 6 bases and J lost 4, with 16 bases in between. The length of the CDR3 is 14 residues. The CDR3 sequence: CASRSHGLSYEQYF. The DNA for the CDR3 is TGTGCCAGTAGATCTCATGGACTATCTTACGAGCAGTACTTC. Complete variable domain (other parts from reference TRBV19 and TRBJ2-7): DGGITQSPKYLFRKEGQNVTLSCEQNLNHDAMYWYRQDPGQGLRLIYYSQIVNDFQKGDIAEGYSVSREKKESFPLTVTSAQKNPTAFYLCASRSHGLSYEQYFGPGTRLTVT.

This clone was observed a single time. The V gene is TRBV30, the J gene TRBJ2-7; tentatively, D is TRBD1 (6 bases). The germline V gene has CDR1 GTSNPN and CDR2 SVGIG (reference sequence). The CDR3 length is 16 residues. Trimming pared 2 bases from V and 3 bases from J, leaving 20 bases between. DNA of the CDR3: TGTGCCTGGAGTCTCACGGGGACACAAAAATACTACGAGCAGTACTTC. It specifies CAWSLTGTQKYYEQYF.

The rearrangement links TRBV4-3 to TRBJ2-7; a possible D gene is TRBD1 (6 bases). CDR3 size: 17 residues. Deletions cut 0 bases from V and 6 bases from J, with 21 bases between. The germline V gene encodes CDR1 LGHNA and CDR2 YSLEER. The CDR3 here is CASSQDTKTGLSGEQYF. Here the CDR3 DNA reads TGCGCCAGCAGCCAAGATACGAAAACAGGGTTATCGGGCGAGCAGTACTTC.

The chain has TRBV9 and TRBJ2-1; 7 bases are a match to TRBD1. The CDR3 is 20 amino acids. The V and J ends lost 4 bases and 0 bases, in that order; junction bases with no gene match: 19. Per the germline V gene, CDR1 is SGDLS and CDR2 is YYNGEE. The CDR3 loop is CASSFTIQRQGDSSYNEQFF. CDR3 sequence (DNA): TGTGCCAGCAGCTTCACGATCCAACGCCAGGGGGATAGCTCCTACAATGAGCAGTTCTTC.

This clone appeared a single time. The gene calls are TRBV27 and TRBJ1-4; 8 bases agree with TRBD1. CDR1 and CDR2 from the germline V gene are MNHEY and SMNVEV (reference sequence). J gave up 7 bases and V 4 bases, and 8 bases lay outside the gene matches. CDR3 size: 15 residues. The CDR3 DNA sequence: TGTGCCAGCAGTTCCAGGGGGCTGAGGCGTGAAAAACTGTTTTTT. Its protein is CASSSRGLRREKLFF.

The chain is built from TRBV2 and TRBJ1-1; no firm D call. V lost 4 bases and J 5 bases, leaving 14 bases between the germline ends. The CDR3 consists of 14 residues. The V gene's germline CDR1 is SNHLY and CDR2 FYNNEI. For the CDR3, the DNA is TGTGCCAGCAGTGGGGCCCGGTCGGGGACTGAAGCTTTCTTT. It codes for CASSGARSGTEAFF.

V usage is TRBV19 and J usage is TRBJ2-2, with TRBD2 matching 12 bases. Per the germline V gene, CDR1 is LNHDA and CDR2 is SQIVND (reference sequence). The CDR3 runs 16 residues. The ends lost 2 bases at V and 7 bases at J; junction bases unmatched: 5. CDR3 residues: CASSIWTSGIGGELFF. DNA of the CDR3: TGTGCCAGTAGTATATGGACTAGCGGGATTGGCGGGGAGCTGTTTTTT.